The rows below give T cell receptor beta chains drawn from one sample of a study of blood T cell repertoires in COVID-19. The repertoire was sequenced with immunoSEQ multiplex PCR; TCRdb's copy has only in-frame clones and lacks some. The data show hundreds of thousands of clones, with roughly nine tenths seen just once and roughly 2.5% held by the top ten. Sequenced sample: PBMCs or T cells enriched from blood (not recorded which). The source of these receptors is a man aged 55 to 70 who had recovered from COVID-19. The CDR3 runs from the conserved cysteine through the conserved F or W. The order of the fields is D gene, V gene, J gene, clone size, CDR3 protein, CDR3 DNA. The D gene is left open where the match is weak. Rows may omit the clone size; those that give it use once, few, many or a size class.

d_gene: TRBD2; v_gene: TRBV27; j_gene: TRBJ2-1; abundance: .; CDR3aa: CASSLYRTSGIDNEQFF; CDR3nt: TGTGCCAGCAGTTTGTACCGGACTAGCGGGATTGACAATGAGCAGTTCTTC
d_gene: .; v_gene: TRBV10-3; j_gene: TRBJ1-5; abundance: .; CDR3aa: CAISDPRGEGQPQHF; CDR3nt: TGTGCCATCAGTGACCCCAGGGGAGAAGGTCAGCCCCAGCATTTT
d_gene: .; v_gene: TRBV6-5; j_gene: TRBJ1-2; abundance: .; CDR3aa: CASSYGRLPSNYGYTF; CDR3nt: TGTGCCAGCAGTTACGGGAGGTTACCGTCTAACTATGGCTACACCTTC
d_gene: .; v_gene: TRBV27; j_gene: TRBJ1-1; abundance: .; CDR3aa: CASSFRRGNTEAFF; CDR3nt: TGTGCCAGCAGTTTTCGGAGGGGCAACACTGAAGCTTTCTTT
d_gene: TRBD1; v_gene: TRBV2; j_gene: TRBJ1-2; abundance: .; CDR3aa: CASSGGQGGIYGYTF; CDR3nt: TGTGCCAGCAGTGGGGGACAGGGGGGAATCTATGGCTACACCTTC
d_gene: TRBD2; v_gene: TRBV30; j_gene: TRBJ2-2; abundance: .; CDR3aa: CAWSVGTTGGELFF; CDR3nt: TGTGCCTGGAGTGTCGGGACTACGGGCGGGGAGCTGTTTTTT
d_gene: TRBD1; v_gene: TRBV9; j_gene: TRBJ1-6; abundance: .; CDR3aa: CASSVEGQGAGANSPLHF; CDR3nt: TGTGCCAGCAGCGTAGAGGGACAGGGAGCAGGGGCGAATTCACCCCTCCACTTT
d_gene: .; v_gene: TRBV4-2; j_gene: TRBJ1-3; abundance: .; CDR3aa: CASSQVPGSSGNTIYF; CDR3nt: TGTGCCAGCAGCCAGGTCCCCGGTAGCTCTGGAAACACCATATATTTT
d_gene: .; v_gene: TRBV7-2; j_gene: TRBJ1-4; abundance: .; CDR3aa: CASSLVRGKNEKLFF; CDR3nt: TGTGCCAGCAGCTTAGTTCGAGGGAAGAATGAAAAACTGTTTTTT
d_gene: .; v_gene: TRBV7-8; j_gene: TRBJ1-1; abundance: once; CDR3aa: CASSLGFAEDEAFF; CDR3nt: TGTGCCAGCAGCTTAGGCTTCGCCGAGGATGAAGCTTTCTTT
d_gene: TRBD2; v_gene: TRBV7-8; j_gene: TRBJ2-1; abundance: .; CDR3aa: CASSLGTSGNNEQFF; CDR3nt: TGTGCCAGCAGCCTGGGGACTAGCGGAAACAATGAGCAGTTCTTC
d_gene: .; v_gene: TRBV6-5; j_gene: TRBJ1-5; abundance: .; CDR3aa: CASSPGGAGQPQHF; CDR3nt: TGTGCCAGCAGCCCCGGGGGGGCCGGTCAGCCCCAGCATTTT
d_gene: .; v_gene: TRBV4-1; j_gene: TRBJ2-1; abundance: .; CDR3aa: CASSQGRLAGNEQFF; CDR3nt: TGCGCCAGCAGCCAAGGTCGGCTAGCCGGTAATGAGCAGTTCTTC